Presented here are 13 T cell receptor beta chains from one specimen sequenced in a study of T cells in Graves' hyperthyroidism and ophthalmopathy. Amplification of TCR beta CDR3 regions was performed using RNA transcripts as template. First-round RT-PCR targeting the TCR CDR3 was performed with the HTBI primer set. From the multiplex PCR reads, TCRdb called clonotypes with MiXCR, one entry per CDR3 protein. Of 700,000 or so distinct CDR3 sequences in the sample, roughly 15% were seen once. The sample taken for sequencing was blood. The receptor source for this set is a man aged 18 to 30 with Graves' hyperthyroidism.

The chain employs TRBV12-5 and TRBJ2-1; 14 bases fit TRBD2. This CDR3 is built from 16 residues. Germline CDR1 and CDR2: LGHNT and FRNRAP. Trimming cost V 2 bases and J 7 bases; bases outside gene matches: 4. CDR3 sequence reads: CASGLRLAGGPNEQFF. The CDR3 DNA reads TGTGCTAGTGGTTTGAGACTAGCGGGAGGGCCGAATGAGCAGTTCTTC.

This clonotype was counted at least ten times. This chain joins TRBV18 and TRBJ2-3, with 7 bases fitting TRBD2. Germline trimming cut 4 bases from V and 1 base from J; bases unmatched to any gene: 11. Per the germline V gene, CDR1 is KGHSH and CDR2 is LQKENI. The CDR3 sequence is 17 residues long. In DNA, the CDR3 is TGTGCCAGCTCACTAGGACCGAGCGGGGTAGGCACAGATACGCAGTATTTT. This codes for CASSLGPSGVGTDTQYF.

This chain connects TRBV9 to TRBJ2-1; 7 bases match TRBD1. Germline CDR1 and CDR2: SGDLS and YYNGEE. The trim removed 4 bases at V and 8 bases at J, leaving 12 bases unmatched. The CDR3 totals 15 residues. CDR3 in amino acids: CASSTSGQALDEQFF. The CDR3, as DNA: TGTGCCAGCAGCACTTCTGGACAGGCTCTCGATGAGCAGTTCTTC.

This clonotype was seen ten or more times. The CDR3 here is CSAGVAEQFF. Written as DNA, the CDR3 is TGCAGTGCGGGGGTAGCTGAGCAGTTCTTC. This rearrangement joins TRBV20-1 to TRBJ2-1; perhaps D is TRBD1 or TRBD2 (5 bases each). This CDR3 region has 10 residues. Per the germline V gene, CDR1 is DFQATT and CDR2 is SNEGSKA (reference sequence). V was cut by 6 bases and J by 9 bases, with 9 bases left in between.

This clonotype was counted ten times or more. The V call is TRBV28, the J call TRBJ2-5; tentatively, D is TRBD1 (5 bases). The germline CDR1 and CDR2 sequences are MDHEN and SYDVKM. The CDR3 has 15 residues. The germline V and J ends were trimmed by 3 bases and 2 bases, with 13 bases remaining between them. CDR3 DNA sequence: TGTGCCAGCAGTTTTTCAGGGAAGTCGCAAGAGACCCAGTACTTC. Its protein is CASSFSGKSQETQYF.

This clonotype was counted between two and nine times. At one of its ends the junction is not consistent with the germline gene, which may arise from a read error. This chain uses TRBV12-3 or TRBV12-4 with TRBJ2-7; D possibly uses TRBD1 or TRBD2 (5 bases each). This CDR3 contains 14 residues. The CDR3, as DNA: TGTGCCGGCAGTTCCTCCCGGGGCAGACAAGAGCAGTACTTC. Protein sequence: CAGSSSRGRQEQYF.

The J gene is TRBJ1-2, the V gene TRBV19; D is ambiguous. The CDR3 consists of 15 residues. CDR1 is LNHDA, CDR2 SQIVND, per germline (reference sequence). The V and J ends lost 5 bases and 6 bases respectively, with 19 bases between them. Here the CDR3 DNA reads TGTGCCAGTAGTGTCCAGTACAGTTCTATGAATGGCTACACCTTC. It is translated as CASSVQYSSMNGYTF.

This clonotype was counted ten times or more. The chain carries TRBV7-2 and TRBJ1-6; D is ambiguous. This CDR3 is 17 amino acids long. The germline V gene has CDR1 SGHTA and CDR2 FQGNSA. V was trimmed by 5 bases and J by 0 bases, leaving 14 bases between them. Written as DNA, the CDR3 is TGTGCCAGCAGCCACCTCATGGGGAGCTCCTATAATTCACCCCTCCACTTT. Protein product: CASSHLMGSSYNSPLHF.

This clonotype came up many times. CDR3 nucleotides: TGTGCCAGCAGCTGGGGACCCTCTTACTACAATGAGCAGTTCTTC. Translation: CASSWGPSYYNEQFF. This chain links TRBV7-6 with TRBJ2-1; possibly TRBD1 or TRBD2 for D (5 bases each). Trimming left V 4 bases short and J 3 bases short, with 13 bases between. This CDR3 contains 15 residues. Per the germline V gene, CDR1 is SGHVS and CDR2 is FNYEAQ.

V usage is TRBV28 and J usage is TRBJ1-2, with 8 bases identical to TRBD1. The J segment lost 7 bases and the V segment lost 6 bases, leaving 4 bases of the junction unmatched. The CDR3 extends over 12 amino acids. Germline V gives CDR1 MDHEN, CDR2 SYDVKM. The CDR3 loop reads CASRTGTGGYTF. In nucleotides, the CDR3 is TGTGCCAGCAGGACAGGGACAGGTGGCTACACCTTC.

This clonotype was found many times. This chain links TRBV7-9 with TRBJ2-5; D is undetermined. V shed 4 bases and J shed 2 bases, with 11 bases lying between them. This CDR3 is built from 14 residues. Germline V lookup: CDR1 SEHNR, CDR2 FQNEAQ (reference sequence). The CDR3 region is CASSSNIRQETQYF. The CDR3 DNA follows: TGTGCCAGCAGCTCCAACATTAGACAAGAGACCCAGTACTTC.

This clonotype was picked up many times. The chain combines TRBV10-3 with TRBJ2-5; TRBD1 aligns across 11 bases. The CDR3 length is 15 residues. J lost 4 bases, V lost 5 bases, and 6 bases had no gene match. Germline assignment: CDR1 ENHRY and CDR2 SYGVKD. The chain's CDR3 is CAISRTGTGGETQYF. The CDR3 DNA follows: TGTGCCATCAGTCGGACGGGGACAGGGGGAGAGACCCAGTACTTC.

This clonotype was observed many times. The V call is TRBV7-9, the J call TRBJ2-1; TRBD2 agrees at 9 bases. The CDR3 contains 12 residues. The V gene's germline CDR1 is SEHNR and CDR2 FQNEAQ (reference sequence). Germline trimming cut 6 bases from V and 8 bases from J; bases unmatched to any gene: 2. CDR3 amino acids: CASRAGGYEQFF. CDR3 in DNA: TGTGCCAGCAGAGCGGGAGGCTATGAGCAGTTCTTC.